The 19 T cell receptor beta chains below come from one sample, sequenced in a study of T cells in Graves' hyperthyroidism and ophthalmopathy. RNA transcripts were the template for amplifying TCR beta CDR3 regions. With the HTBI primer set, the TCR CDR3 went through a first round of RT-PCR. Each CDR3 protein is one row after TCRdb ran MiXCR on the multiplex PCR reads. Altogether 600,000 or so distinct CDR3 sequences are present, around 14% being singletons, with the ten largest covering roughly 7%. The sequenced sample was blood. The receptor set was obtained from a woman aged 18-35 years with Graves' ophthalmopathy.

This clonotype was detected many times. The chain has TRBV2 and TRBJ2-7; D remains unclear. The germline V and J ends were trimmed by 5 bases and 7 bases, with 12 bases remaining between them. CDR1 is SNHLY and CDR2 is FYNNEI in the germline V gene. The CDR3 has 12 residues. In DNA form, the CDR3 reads TGTGCCAGCAGTCCTGGGTTGGGGGAGCAGTACTTC. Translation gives CASSPGLGEQYF. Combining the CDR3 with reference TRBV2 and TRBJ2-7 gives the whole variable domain EPEVTQTPSHQVTQMGQEVILRCVPISNHLYFYWYRQILGQKVEFLVSFYNNEISEKSEIFDDQFSVERPDGSNFTLKIRSTKLEDSAMYFCASSPGLGEQYFGPGTRLTVT.

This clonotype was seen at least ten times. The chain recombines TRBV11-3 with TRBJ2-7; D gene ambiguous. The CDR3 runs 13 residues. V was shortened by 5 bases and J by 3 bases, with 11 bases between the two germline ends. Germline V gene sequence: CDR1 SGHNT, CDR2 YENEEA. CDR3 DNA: TGTGCCAGCAGCGCCGGACGTTACTACGAGCAGTACTTC. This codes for CASSAGRYYEQYF.

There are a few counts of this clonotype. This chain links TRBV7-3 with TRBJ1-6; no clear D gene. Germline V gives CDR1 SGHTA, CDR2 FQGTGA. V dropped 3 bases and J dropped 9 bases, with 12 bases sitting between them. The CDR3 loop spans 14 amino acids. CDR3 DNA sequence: TGTGCCAGCAGCTTCGCCGCCCGGGGTTCACCCCTCCACTTT. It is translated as CASSFAARGSPLHF.

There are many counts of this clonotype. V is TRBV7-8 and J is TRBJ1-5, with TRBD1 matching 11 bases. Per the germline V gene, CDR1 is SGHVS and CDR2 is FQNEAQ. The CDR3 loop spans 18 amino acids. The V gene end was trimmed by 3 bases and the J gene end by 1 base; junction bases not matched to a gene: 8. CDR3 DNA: TGTGCCAGCAGCTTGGTCGGACAGGGGGCCTGGAGCAATCAGCCCCAGCATTTT. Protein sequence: CASSLVGQGAWSNQPQHF.

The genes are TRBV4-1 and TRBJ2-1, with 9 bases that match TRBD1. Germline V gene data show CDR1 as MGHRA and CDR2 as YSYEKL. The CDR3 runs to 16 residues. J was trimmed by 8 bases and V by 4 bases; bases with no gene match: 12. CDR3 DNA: TGCGCCAGCAGCCGGGATAGGACAGGGGCGAGATATGAGCAGTTCTTC. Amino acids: CASSRDRTGARYEQFF.

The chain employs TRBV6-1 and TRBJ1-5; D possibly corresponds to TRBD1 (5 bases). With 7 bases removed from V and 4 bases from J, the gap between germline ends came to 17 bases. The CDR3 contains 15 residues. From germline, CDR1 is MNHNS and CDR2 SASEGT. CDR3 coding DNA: TGTGCCAGCATCCAGACAGATGGCCGAAATCAGCCCCAGCATTTT. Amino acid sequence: CASIQTDGRNQPQHF.

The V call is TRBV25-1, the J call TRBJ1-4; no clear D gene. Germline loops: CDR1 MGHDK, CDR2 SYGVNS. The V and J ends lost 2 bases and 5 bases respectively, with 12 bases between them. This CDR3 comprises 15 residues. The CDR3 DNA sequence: TGTGCCAGCAGTGAAGGCTGGGGATTCAATGAAAAACTGTTTTTT. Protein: CASSEGWGFNEKLFF.

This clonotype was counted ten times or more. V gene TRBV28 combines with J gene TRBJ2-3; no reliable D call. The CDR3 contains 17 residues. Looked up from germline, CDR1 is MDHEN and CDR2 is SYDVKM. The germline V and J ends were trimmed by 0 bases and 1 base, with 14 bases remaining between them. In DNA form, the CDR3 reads TGTGCCAGCAGTTTATGGGCTCCCAACTCGGGCACAGATACGCAGTATTTT. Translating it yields CASSLWAPNSGTDTQYF.

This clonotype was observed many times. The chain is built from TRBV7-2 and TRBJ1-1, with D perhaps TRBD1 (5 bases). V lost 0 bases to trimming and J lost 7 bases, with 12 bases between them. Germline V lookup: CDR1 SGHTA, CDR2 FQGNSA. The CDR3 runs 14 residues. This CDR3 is CASSLAGTDREAFF. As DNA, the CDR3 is TGTGCCAGCAGCTTAGCAGGGACCGATCGTGAAGCTTTCTTT. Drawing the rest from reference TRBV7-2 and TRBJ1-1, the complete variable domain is GAGVSQSPSNKVTEKGKDVELRCDPISGHTALYWYRQSLGQGLEFLIYFQGNSAPDKSGLPSDRFSAERTGGSVSTLTIQRTQQEDSAVYLCASSLAGTDREAFFGQGTRLTVV.

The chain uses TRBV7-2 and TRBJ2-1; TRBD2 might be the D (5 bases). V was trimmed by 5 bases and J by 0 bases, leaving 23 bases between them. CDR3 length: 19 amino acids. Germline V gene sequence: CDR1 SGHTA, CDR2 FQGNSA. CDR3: CASSHPERSGFHSYNEQFF. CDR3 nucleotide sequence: TGTGCCAGCAGCCATCCCGAGCGGTCCGGGTTCCACTCCTACAATGAGCAGTTCTTC.

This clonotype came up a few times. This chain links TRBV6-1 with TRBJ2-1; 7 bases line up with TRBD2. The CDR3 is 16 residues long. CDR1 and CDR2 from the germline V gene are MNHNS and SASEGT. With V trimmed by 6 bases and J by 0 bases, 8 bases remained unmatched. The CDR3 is CASRGAGIRSYNEQFF. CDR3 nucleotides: TGTGCCAGCAGAGGAGCGGGAATCCGCTCCTACAATGAGCAGTTCTTC.

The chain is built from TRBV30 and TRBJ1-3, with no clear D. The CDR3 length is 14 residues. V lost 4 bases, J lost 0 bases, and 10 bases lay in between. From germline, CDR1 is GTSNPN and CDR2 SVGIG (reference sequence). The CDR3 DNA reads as TGTGCCTGGAAGTGGGCGGGCTCTGGAAACACCATATATTTT. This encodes CAWKWAGSGNTIYF.

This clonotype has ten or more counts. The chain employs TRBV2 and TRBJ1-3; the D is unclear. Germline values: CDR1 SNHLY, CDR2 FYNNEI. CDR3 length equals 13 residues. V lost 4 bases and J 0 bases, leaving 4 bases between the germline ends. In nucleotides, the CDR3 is TGTGCCAGCAGTGGGAGCTCTGGAAACACCATATATTTT. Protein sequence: CASSGSSGNTIYF.

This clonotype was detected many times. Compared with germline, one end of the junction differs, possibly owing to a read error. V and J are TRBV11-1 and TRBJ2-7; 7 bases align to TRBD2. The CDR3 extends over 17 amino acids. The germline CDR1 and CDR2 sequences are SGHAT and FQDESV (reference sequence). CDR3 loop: CTSSLEMYGGSLHEQYF. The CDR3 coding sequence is TGTACCAGCAGCTTAGAGATGTACGGCGGGAGTCTCCACGAGCAGTACTTC.

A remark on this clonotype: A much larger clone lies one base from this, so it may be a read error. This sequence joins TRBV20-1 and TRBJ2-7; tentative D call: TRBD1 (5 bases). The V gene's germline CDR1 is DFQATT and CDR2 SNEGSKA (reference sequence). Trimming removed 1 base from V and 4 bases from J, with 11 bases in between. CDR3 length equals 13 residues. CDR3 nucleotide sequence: TGCAGTGCTAGAGGGGGCAGGAATTACGAGCAGTACTTC. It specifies CSARGGRNYEQYF.

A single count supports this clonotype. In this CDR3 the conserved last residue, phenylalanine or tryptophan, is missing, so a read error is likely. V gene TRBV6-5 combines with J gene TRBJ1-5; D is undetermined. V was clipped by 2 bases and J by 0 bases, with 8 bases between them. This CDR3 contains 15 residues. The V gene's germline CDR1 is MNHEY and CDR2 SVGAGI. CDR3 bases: TGTGCCAGCAGTTACGGCAGCGATAGCAATCAGCCCCAGCATCTT. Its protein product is CASSYGSDSNQPQHL.

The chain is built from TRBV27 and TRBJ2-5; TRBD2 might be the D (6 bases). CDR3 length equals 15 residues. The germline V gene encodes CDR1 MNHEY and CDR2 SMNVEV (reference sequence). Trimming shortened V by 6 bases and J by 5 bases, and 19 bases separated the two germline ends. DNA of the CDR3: TGTGCCAGCAGCTCGCAGCGGGTTGGGCGGGAGACCCAGTACTTC. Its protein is CASSSQRVGRETQYF.

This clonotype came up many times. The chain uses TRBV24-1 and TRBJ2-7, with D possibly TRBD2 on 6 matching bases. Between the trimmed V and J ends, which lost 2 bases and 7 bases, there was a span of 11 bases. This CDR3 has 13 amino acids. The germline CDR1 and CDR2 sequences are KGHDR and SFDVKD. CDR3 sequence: CATSDWAAGEQYF. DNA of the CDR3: TGTGCCACCAGTGATTGGGCCGCGGGGGAGCAGTACTTC.

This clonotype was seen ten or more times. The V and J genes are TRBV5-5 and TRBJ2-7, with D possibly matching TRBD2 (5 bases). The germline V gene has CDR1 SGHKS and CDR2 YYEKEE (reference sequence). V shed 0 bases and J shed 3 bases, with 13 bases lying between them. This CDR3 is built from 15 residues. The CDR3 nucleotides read TGTGCCAGCAGCTTGGCTCCGGGAAATTTCTACGAGCAGTACTTC. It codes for CASSLAPGNFYEQYF.